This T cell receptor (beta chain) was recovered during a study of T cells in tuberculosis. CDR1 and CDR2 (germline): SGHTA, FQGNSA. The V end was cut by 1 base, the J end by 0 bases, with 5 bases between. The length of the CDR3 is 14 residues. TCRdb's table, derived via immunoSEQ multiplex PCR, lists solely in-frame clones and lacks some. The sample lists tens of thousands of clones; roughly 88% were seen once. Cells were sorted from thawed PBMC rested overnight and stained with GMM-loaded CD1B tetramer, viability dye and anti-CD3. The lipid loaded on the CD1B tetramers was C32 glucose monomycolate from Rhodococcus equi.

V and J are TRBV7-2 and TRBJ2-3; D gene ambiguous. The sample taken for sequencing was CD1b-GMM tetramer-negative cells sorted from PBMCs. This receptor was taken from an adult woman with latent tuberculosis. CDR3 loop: CASSLGLSTDTQYF. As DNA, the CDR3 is TGTGCCAGCAGCTTAGGGCTTAGCACAGATACGCAGTATTTT.